These 8 T cell receptor beta chains share one sample of origin, sequenced in a study of blood T cell repertoires in COVID-19. Some clones are missing from TCRdb's copy, which holds only in-frame ones; the method was immunoSEQ multiplex PCR. Among roughly 40,000 clones listed, around 84% were seen once. The sequenced sample was peripheral blood. These TCRs come from a man between 65 and 80 years old with acute or convalescent COVID-19.

This rearrangement joins TRBV10-2 to TRBJ2-7; TRBD1 might be the D (6 bases). CDR3 length: 13 amino acids. Germline CDR1 is WSHSY and CDR2 is SAAADI. V was pared by 6 bases and J by 3 bases, with 12 bases between. The DNA for the CDR3 is TGCGCCAGCAGGACAGGTACCTTCTACGAGCAGTACTTC. Amino acid sequence: CASRTGTFYEQYF.

The rearrangement uses TRBV5-1 and TRBJ1-1; D not certain. CDR1 is SGHRS and CDR2 is YFSETQ in the germline V gene. The V end lost 5 bases, the J end lost 6 bases, and 23 bases lay between the germline ends. This CDR3 spans 16 amino acids. The CDR3: CASRKTDSRGNSEAFF. The CDR3 region has the DNA TGCGCCAGCAGAAAAACGGACTCCCGGGGAAACTCTGAAGCTTTCTTT.

The genes are TRBV28 and TRBJ1-1; no reliable D call. Per the germline V gene, CDR1 is MDHEN and CDR2 is SYDVKM. V shed 6 bases and J shed 3 bases, with 17 bases lying between them. The CDR3 spans 15 residues. Written as DNA, the CDR3 is TGTGCCAGCAGCACGGGGAGGCCTTCTTACACTGAAGCTTTCTTT. This gives the protein CASSTGRPSYTEAFF.

The chain has TRBV5-8 and TRBJ2-7, with 7 bases fitting TRBD1. Unmatched junction bases numbered 4, after V lost 0 bases and J lost 1 base. Per germline, CDR1 SGHTS and CDR2 YDEGEE. This CDR3 has 15 residues. The CDR3 DNA reads TGTGCCAGCAGCTTGGCAGGGACAGCGTCCTACGAGCAGTACTTC. This encodes CASSLAGTASYEQYF.

As DNA, the CDR3 is TGTGCCAGCAGCCTTAGGGACAGCAGCTCTGGGGCCAACGTCCTGACTTTC. Translated, it gives CASSLRDSSSGANVLTF. The chain joins TRBV4-2 to TRBJ2-6; TRBD1 aligns across 7 bases. The CDR3 loop spans 17 amino acids. V gave up 4 bases and J gave up 0 bases; unmatched junction bases: 6. CDR1 LGHNA and CDR2 YNFKEQ come from the germline V gene.

The chain links TRBV28 to TRBJ1-5, with D perhaps TRBD1 (5 bases). Trimming left V 4 bases short and J 5 bases short, with 24 bases between. The CDR3 has 18 residues. CDR1 is MDHEN, CDR2 SYDVKM, per germline. The CDR3 here is CASSSSPGLGATDQPQHF. In DNA form, the CDR3 reads TGTGCCAGCAGTTCGTCCCCAGGGTTGGGCGCGACCGATCAGCCCCAGCATTTT.

The rearrangement links TRBV28 to TRBJ2-7, with D possibly matching TRBD1 (6 bases). Trimming took 1 base from V and 4 from J, leaving 8 bases between them. The CDR3 loop spans 13 amino acids. Germline V gene data show CDR1 as MDHEN and CDR2 as SYDVKM. CDR3 in amino acids: CASSLLQGYEQYF. The CDR3 region has the DNA TGTGCCAGCAGTTTATTACAGGGTTACGAGCAGTACTTC.

The CDR3 DNA reads as TGTGCCAGCAGCACCGGGATACTTGTAGGCAATGAGCAGTTCTTC. Translated: CASSTGILVGNEQFF. The chain uses TRBV5-4 and TRBJ2-1, with TRBD2 as a possible D gene (5 bases). The CDR3 covers 15 residues. Germline CDR1 and CDR2: SGHNT and YYREEE (reference sequence). Trimming cost V 4 bases and J 6 bases, with 17 bases left between them.